The clone carrying this TCR beta chain was observed a few times. What it recognizes is unknown. This specimen comes from a study of CD8 T cells in Susac syndrome. Study in general: When their blood was taken, patients with Susac syndrome were therapy-naive, taking corticosteroids, or taking intravenous immunoglobulin alone. Study findings and constraints: There were around 17 Susac-specific public clones in total CD8+ repertoires and several in CD8+ TEMRA repertoires.

It was negative isolation that provided the CD8+ and CD4+ T cells, whereas TEMRA cells were enriched by FACS. Reverse transcription used roughly 0.45 to 1 ug RNA and random hexamers. It was immunoSEQ multiplex PCR that amplified TCR beta CDR3 across 54 Vbeta and 13 Jbeta. TCRdb re-analysed the immunoSEQ multiplex PCR reads in MiXCR, keeping a single row per CDR3 protein. The table shows approximately 57,000 distinct CDR3 sequences, with around 95% occurring only once. V was cut by 1 base and J by 1 base, with 7 bases left in between. The CDR3 is 15 amino acids. CDR1 LGHNA and CDR2 YSLEER come from the germline V gene.

Sequences were obtained from CD8+ T cells from PBMCs. The source is a human donor with Susac syndrome. The chain is built from TRBV4-3 and TRBJ2-2; D gene unclear. The CDR3 sequence is CASSQVSQNTGELFF. The CDR3 DNA is TGCGCCAGCAGCCAAGTCAGCCAGAACACCGGGGAGCTGTTTTTT.